These 8 T cell receptor beta chains were sequenced from one sample in a study of Graves' ophthalmopathy and Graves' hyperthyroidism. RNA transcripts provided the template for amplifying TCR beta CDR3 regions. The first round was an RT-PCR with HTBI primers, and the second round was a multiplex PCR. Each CDR3 protein gets one entry after TCRdb re-called the multiplex PCR reads with MiXCR. This sample carries about 590,000 distinct CDR3 sequences, roughly 39% of them seen once, and the ten largest clones take over 3.5%. Sequenced sample: peripheral blood or thyroid tissue (not recorded which). Every receptor here comes from an adult man with Graves' hyperthyroidism.

The J gene is TRBJ1-1, the V gene TRBV7-8; 7 positions match TRBD1. The J segment lost 0 bases and the V segment lost 8 bases, leaving 6 bases of the junction unmatched. The length of the CDR3 is 14 residues. CDR1 SGHVS and CDR2 FQNEAQ come from the germline V gene. In DNA form, the CDR3 reads TGTGCCAGCCGCGGAGGGGGCCTGAACACTGAAGCTTTCTTT. Translating gives CASRGGGLNTEAFF.

This clonotype occurred many times. V is TRBV4-1 and J is TRBJ2-7; 7 nucleotides agree with TRBD1. The germline CDR1 and CDR2 sequences are MGHRA and YSYEKL. V gave up 4 bases and J gave up 3 bases; unmatched junction bases: 12. CDR3 size: 16 residues. In nucleotides, the CDR3 is TGCGCCAGCAGCCGAGACCTGGACAGGCGAGACTACGAGCAGTACTTC. This sequence encodes CASSRDLDRRDYEQYF.

The CDR3 loop is CASSLGGGINGSNQPQHF. The DNA of the CDR3 is TGTGCCAGCAGCTTAGGTGGGGGCATTAATGGTAGCAATCAGCCCCAGCATTTT. V is TRBV7-9 and J is TRBJ1-5, with a possible D match to TRBD1 (6 bases). Germline V gene data show CDR1 as SEHNR and CDR2 as FQNEAQ (reference sequence). The V end lost 1 base, the J end lost 0 bases, and 16 bases lay between the germline ends. The length of the CDR3 is 18 residues.

This clonotype has more than one count but fewer than ten. The rearrangement joins TRBV20-1 to TRBJ2-7; 9 bases agree with TRBD2. The J call may be incorrect, as the DNA end agrees better with TRBJ2-1. This CDR3 contains 12 residues. CDR1 and CDR2 (germline): DFQATT, SNEGSKA (reference sequence). CDR3 protein: CSYQREANEQFF. DNA of the CDR3: TGCAGCTACCAGCGGGAGGCGAATGAGCAGTTCTTC.

The J gene is TRBJ2-7, the V gene TRBV25-1, with TRBD1 matching over 11 bases. The germline V gene has CDR1 MGHDK and CDR2 SYGVNS. The V segment lost 6 bases and the J segment 0 bases; nucleotides outside the gene matches: 10. The CDR3 contains 17 residues. Here the CDR3 DNA reads TGTGCCAGCAGCTTAAAGGGACAGGGGGAACCCTCCTACGAGCAGTACTTC. Its protein product is CASSLKGQGEPSYEQYF.

This sequence joins TRBV7-8 and TRBJ2-5, with a weak D call TRBD2 (5 bases). Germline CDR1 is SGHVS and CDR2 is FQNEAQ. The CDR3 is 14 amino acids. The CDR3 sequence is CVSSLRVYQETQYF. CDR3 nucleotide sequence: TGTGTGAGCAGCTTGCGGGTGTACCAAGAGACCCAGTACTTC.

Many counts were recorded for this clonotype. V is TRBV5-1 and J is TRBJ2-7; the match to TRBD2 covers 8 bases. Unmatched junction bases numbered 7, after V lost 0 bases and J lost 5 bases. The CDR3 is 15 amino acids. The germline V gene has CDR1 SGHRS and CDR2 YFSETQ. The CDR3, as DNA: TGCGCCAGCAGCTTGGAGGCGCGGGAGGAAAACGAGCAGTACTTC. Its protein product is CASSLEAREENEQYF. The variable domain in full, with the rest retrieved from reference TRBV5-1 and TRBJ2-7, is KAGVTQTPRYLIKTRGQQVTLSCSPISGHRSVSWYQQTPGQGLQFLFEYFSETQRNKGNFPGRFSGRQFSNSRSEMNVSTLELGDSALYLCASSLEAREENEQYFGPGTRLTVT.

A remark on this clonotype: A much larger clonotype is one base distant, so this may be a read error. This sequence joins TRBV24-1 and TRBJ1-1; a weak D match, TRBD1 (5 bases). Germline V gives CDR1 KGHDR, CDR2 SFDVKD. The CDR3 consists of 13 residues. This CDR3 reads CAASDQGNTEAFF. CDR3 sequence (DNA): TGTGCCGCCAGTGATCAGGGGAACACTGAAGCTTTCTTT.